Listed here is a single TCR beta chain. This entry is derived from a study of blood T cell repertoires in COVID-19. Study at large: The samples span acute and convalescent COVID-19 from the United States, Italy and Spain. PBMCs, B-cell-depleted T cells, or T cells were the source of the cDNA or gDNA that made up the material.

The CDR3 is 15 residues long. Germline assignment: CDR1 MDHEN and CDR2 SYDVKM. The V end lost 2 bases, the J end lost 0 bases, and 10 bases lay between the germline ends. Per the original data handling: Nucleated cell counts were estimated from reference gene primer amplification. Repertoires were generated with immunoSEQ multiplex PCR, while TCRdb's copy carries only in-frame clones and drops some. V, J and clone size were drawn from that table, and D and trimming were deduced from the DNA. The sample carries about half a million clones, 80% to 90% recorded once. This rearrangement joins TRBV28 to TRBJ2-5; D perhaps matches TRBD1 (6 bases). The sequenced material came from peripheral blood. This clonotype originated in a human donor in a cohort sampled during active COVID-19. The DNA for the CDR3 is TGTGCCAGCAGTTTACAGCAGGGGTACCAAGAGACCCAGTACTTC. Its translation is CASSLQQGYQETQYF.